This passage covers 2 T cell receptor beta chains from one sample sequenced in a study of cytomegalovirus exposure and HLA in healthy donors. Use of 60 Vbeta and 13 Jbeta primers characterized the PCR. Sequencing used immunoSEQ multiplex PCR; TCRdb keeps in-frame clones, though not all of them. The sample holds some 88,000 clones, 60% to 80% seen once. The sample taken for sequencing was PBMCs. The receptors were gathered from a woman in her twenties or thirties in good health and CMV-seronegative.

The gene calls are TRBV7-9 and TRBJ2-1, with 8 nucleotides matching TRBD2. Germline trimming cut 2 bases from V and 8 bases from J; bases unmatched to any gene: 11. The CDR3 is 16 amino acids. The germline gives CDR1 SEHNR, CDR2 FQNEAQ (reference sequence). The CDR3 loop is CASSLISTGGLDEQFF. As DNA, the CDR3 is TGTGCCAGCAGCTTAATCTCGACGGGGGGGCTTGATGAGCAGTTCTTC.

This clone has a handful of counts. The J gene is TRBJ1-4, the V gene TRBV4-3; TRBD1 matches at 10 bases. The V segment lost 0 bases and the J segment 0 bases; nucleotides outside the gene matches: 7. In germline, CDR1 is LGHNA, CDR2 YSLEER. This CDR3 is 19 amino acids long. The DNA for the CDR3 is TGCGCCAGCAGCCAAGATTCGGGACAGGGGACGGCAACTAATGAAAAACTGTTTTTT. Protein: CASSQDSGQGTATNEKLFF.